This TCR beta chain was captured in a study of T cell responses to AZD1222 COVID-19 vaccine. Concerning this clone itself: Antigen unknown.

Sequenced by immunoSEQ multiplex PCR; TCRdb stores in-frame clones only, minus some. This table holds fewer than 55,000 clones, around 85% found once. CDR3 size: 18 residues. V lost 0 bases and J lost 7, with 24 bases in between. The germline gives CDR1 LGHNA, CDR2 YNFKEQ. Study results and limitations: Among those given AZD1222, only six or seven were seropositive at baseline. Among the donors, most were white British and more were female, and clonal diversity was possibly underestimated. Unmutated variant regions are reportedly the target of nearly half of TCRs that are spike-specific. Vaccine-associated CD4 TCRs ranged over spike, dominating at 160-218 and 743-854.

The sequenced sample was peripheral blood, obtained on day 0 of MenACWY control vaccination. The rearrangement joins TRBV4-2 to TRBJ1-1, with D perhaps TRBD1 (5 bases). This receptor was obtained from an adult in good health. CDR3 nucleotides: TGTGCCAGCAGCCAAGAGCCCCGGCAGGGTAGGATGGGAGGTGAAGCTTTCTTT. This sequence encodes CASSQEPRQGRMGGEAFF.